This T cell receptor beta chain originates from a study of T cell repertoires in cytomegalovirus infection. Study-wide background: Matching HLA type and CMV infection were both indicated by public TCR beta signatures. Study observations and caveats: Carriers of CMV and the relevant HLA type were discriminated by public TCR beta frequency. The ex vivo response showed dominance by HLA-C-restricted CMV-specific TCR beta clonotypes.

This clonotype was counted ten times or more. Its cognate antigen is unknown. V was clipped by 4 bases and J by 0 bases, with 8 bases between them. The V gene's germline CDR1 is SGHDT and CDR2 YYEEEE. The CDR3 is 14 residues long. One entry per CDR3 protein results from TCRdb running MiXCR on the reads. The repertoire holds approximately 250,000 distinct CDR3 sequences, with about 12% as singletons. V usage is TRBV5-6 and J usage is TRBJ2-1; no reliable D call. Sequenced: PBMCs. This TCR was recovered from a human donor in good health (CMV status not recorded). Some clones in this sample may be carry-over from other donors' samples. The CDR3 loop reads CASSAAVSYNEQFF. The CDR3 bases are TGTGCCAGCAGCGCGGCTGTCTCCTACAATGAGCAGTTCTTC.